This is a list of T cell receptor beta chains from one sample in a study of CD4 T cells in relation to SARS-CoV-2 and coronaviruses. Measured with immunoSEQ multiplex PCR; TCRdb has only the in-frame clones, and not every one. Of tens of thousands of clones detected, 75% to 90% appear once; the ten largest clones hold roughly 3.2%. The sequencing sample was made of memory CD4+ T cells from PBMCs. The source is an adult with COVID-19. The CDR3 runs from the conserved cysteine through the conserved F or W. The order of the fields is D gene, J gene, V gene, clone size, CDR3 DNA, CDR3 protein. D genes are given only for firm matches. Clone sizes are given selectively: once, few, many, or a class where the clone is expanded.

>TRBD1|TRBJ1-2|TRBV10-3|-
TGTGCCATCACTCCGACAGGGTCTGGCTACACCTTC
CAITPTGSGYTF
>-|TRBJ1-5|TRBV11-1|-
TGTGCCAGCAGCTCAGCAGGACATCAGCCCCAGCATTTT
CASSSAGHQPQHF
>-|TRBJ2-7|TRBV4-3|-
TGCGCCAGCAGCCAAGATAGAAGGGCCAACTACGAGCAGTACTTC
CASSQDRRANYEQYF
>-|TRBJ2-1|TRBV7-2|-
TGTGCCAGCAGCGCTATAGGAACGGACAATGAGCAGTTCTTC
CASSAIGTDNEQFF
>-|TRBJ2-1|TRBV30|-
TGTGCCTGGAAGGGGGGCTCCTACAATGAGCAGTTCTTC
CAWKGGSYNEQFF
>-|TRBJ1-3|TRBV28|-
TGTGCCAGCAGTTTAACTGCTGGAAACACCATATATTTT
CASSLTAGNTIYF
>-|TRBJ1-6|TRBV6-6|-
TGTGCCAGCAGTCCGACAGGCCCTTATAATTCACCCCTCCACTTT
CASSPTGPYNSPLHF
>TRBD1|TRBJ1-2|TRBV6-1|-
TGTGCCAGCAGTGAACCGGACAGGGTGAACTATGGCTACACCTTC
CASSEPDRVNYGYTF
>TRBD1|TRBJ2-7|TRBV28|-
TGTGCCAGCAGTGGGGGACAGTCATTATCCTACGAGCAGTACTTC
CASSGGQSLSYEQYF
>TRBD2|TRBJ2-1|TRBV30|few
TGTGCCTGGAGTGTACCGACTAGCTCAAATGAGCAGTTCTTC
CAWSVPTSSNEQFF
>TRBD1|TRBJ2-2|TRBV19|-
TGTGCCAGTAGTTCGCCCGACAGGGCGGCCGGGGAGCTGTTTTTT
CASSSPDRAAGELFF
>TRBD2|TRBJ2-1|TRBV6-5|-
TGTGCCAGCTCGCGACTAGCGGGGAACTACAATGAGCAGTTCTTC
CASSRLAGNYNEQFF
>TRBD1|TRBJ1-4|TRBV6-5|-
TGTGCCAGCAGTTCCGGACAGGGTGTTAATGAAAAACTGTTTTTT
CASSSGQGVNEKLFF
>-|TRBJ2-1|TRBV28|-
TGTGCCAGCAGTTTATCTCCCGGGGGCAATGAGCAGTTCTTC
CASSLSPGGNEQFF